These 27 T cell receptor beta chains originate from one sample sequenced in a study of CXCR3-negative and CXCR3-positive naive CD8 T cells. Via 5' RACE with UMI labels, TRB cDNA libraries were prepared. TCRdb reworked the 5' RACE reads into one entry per CDR3 protein, no DNA. The specimen's table records tens of thousands of distinct CDR3 sequences. Sequencing used naive CXCR3- CD8+ T cells from blood. Subset here: CD45RO-CCR7+CD27+CD95- naive CD8+ T cells lacking CXCR3 (TNR3-). These receptor sequences come from a human donor in good health. Some clones in this sample may be carry-over from other donors' samples.

V is TRBV4-2 and J is TRBJ1-3. The CDR3 extends over 15 amino acids. Germline assignment: CDR1 LGHNA and CDR2 YNFKEQ. This chain's CDR3 is CASSYTTVSGNTIYF.

The J gene is TRBJ2-1, the V gene TRBV7-6; TCRdb proposes TRBD2, but this gene call is untestable without DNA. The CDR3 loop spans 19 amino acids. Germline V gene lookup returns CDR1 SGHVS and CDR2 FNYEAQ. CDR3 sequence reads: CASSPQTERLAGVGNEQFF.

The rearrangement links TRBV20-1 to TRBJ2-1; as DNA is missing, the TRBD1 call by TCRdb cannot be tested. Germline V gene sequence: CDR1 DFQATT, CDR2 SNEGSKA (reference sequence). The CDR3 consists of 16 residues. The CDR3 sequence: CSARDMDRGLTDEQFF.

V is TRBV7-6 and J is TRBJ2-1; the TRBD2 assignment by TCRdb is unverifiable without DNA. CDR3 length equals 16 residues. Germline values: CDR1 SGHVS, CDR2 FNYEAQ. CDR3 protein: CASSLELAGGFDEQFF.

V is TRBV20-1 and J is TRBJ2-7; TCRdb picks TRBD2, but there is no DNA to check that call. This CDR3 comprises 16 residues. The V gene's germline CDR1 is DFQATT and CDR2 SNEGSKA (reference sequence). CDR3 residues: CSARDRSSRSSYEQYF.

This chain links TRBV29-1 with TRBJ2-2. Germline V lookup: CDR1 SQVTM, CDR2 ANQGSEA. The CDR3 extends over 14 amino acids. The CDR3 region is CSVLVASNTGELFF.

The chain recombines TRBV4-1 with TRBJ1-2; TCRdb gives TRBD1 as the D gene, but with no DNA this cannot be confirmed. Germline values: CDR1 MGHRA, CDR2 YSYEKL. This CDR3 region has 16 residues. This CDR3 is CASSQESGQPLSGYTF.

The CDR3 sequence is CASSLWTGELFF. The genes are TRBV28 and TRBJ2-2. This CDR3 is built from 12 residues. The germline gives CDR1 MDHEN, CDR2 SYDVKM.

The chain joins TRBV7-9 to TRBJ2-7. The CDR3 runs to 13 residues. Germline V gene sequence: CDR1 SEHNR, CDR2 FQNEAQ (reference sequence). CDR3 amino acids: CASSLPPEIKQYF.

The chain couples TRBV7-9 to TRBJ2-7; TCRdb lists TRBD1, though no DNA is available to test this call. Germline V gene sequence: CDR1 SEHNR, CDR2 FQNEAQ (reference sequence). The CDR3 runs to 13 residues. CDR3 in amino acids: CASSPGGTYEQYF. The full variable domain, with the rest looked up from reference TRBV7-9 and TRBJ2-7, is DTGVSQNPRHKITKRGQNVTFRCDPISEHNRLYWYRQTLGQGPEFLTYFQNEAQLEKSRLLSDRFSAERPKGSFSTLEIQRTEQGDSAMYLCASSPGGTYEQYFGPGTRLTVT.

The chain joins TRBV11-2 to TRBJ1-1. Germline V lookup: CDR1 SGHAT, CDR2 FQNNGV. This CDR3 spans 15 amino acids. The chain's CDR3 is CASSFSKLMNTEAFF.

The chain employs TRBV19 and TRBJ2-7; checking the TCRdb D call of TRBD1 is not possible without DNA. This CDR3 spans 15 amino acids. CDR1 and CDR2 (germline): LNHDA, SQIVND (reference sequence). Here the CDR3 reads CASSPGQGYSYEQYF. Looking up the rest from reference TRBV19 and TRBJ2-7 gives the full variable domain: DGGITQSPKYLFRKEGQNVTLSCEQNLNHDAMYWYRQDPGQGLRLIYYSQIVNDFQKGDIAEGYSVSREKKESFPLTVTSAQKNPTAFYLCASSPGQGYSYEQYFGPGTRLTVT.

V usage is TRBV10-3 and J usage is TRBJ1-4; TCRdb reports TRBD1, a call that lacks DNA to check it against. CDR3 length: 13 residues. In germline, CDR1 is ENHRY, CDR2 SYGVKD. The CDR3 protein is CATQDRVGEKLFF.

The chain has TRBV29-1 and TRBJ1-1; the D call of TRBD1 rests on TCRdb alone, since no DNA is present to check it. Germline values: CDR1 SQVTM, CDR2 ANQGSEA. The CDR3 runs 14 residues. The CDR3 spells CSSLGGISNTEAFF. Full variable domain (missing parts from reference TRBV29-1 and TRBJ1-1): SAVISQKPSRDICQRGTSLTIQCQVDSQVTMMFWYRQQPGQSLTLIATANQGSEATYESGFVIDKFPISRPNLTFSTLTVSNMSPEDSSIYLCSSLGGISNTEAFFGQGTRLTVV.

The gene calls are TRBV7-7 and TRBJ2-2; TCRdb calls TRBD1, which cannot be checked without DNA. The germline V gene encodes CDR1 SSHAT and CDR2 FNYEAQ (reference sequence). The CDR3 runs to 16 residues. The chain's CDR3 is CASSSGGTGVPGELFF.

V usage is TRBV9 and J usage is TRBJ2-1; TCRdb returns TRBD1, unconfirmable since there is no DNA. Germline V lookup: CDR1 SGDLS, CDR2 YYNGEE. The CDR3 is made up of 14 amino acids. The CDR3: CASSAKLGANEQFF.

The chain carries TRBV10-3 and TRBJ2-3; the D call from TCRdb, TRBD1, cannot be confirmed without DNA. The V gene's germline CDR1 is ENHRY and CDR2 SYGVKD. The CDR3 has 17 amino acids. CDR3 sequence: CAISETIDRGLTDTQYF.

The chain joins TRBV28 to TRBJ2-7; TCRdb's D call of TRBD2 is untestable without DNA. Germline CDR1 is MDHEN and CDR2 is SYDVKM. The CDR3 length is 17 residues. CDR3 loop: CASSSSASGLYSYEQYF.

V and J are TRBV28 and TRBJ2-1; with no DNA, the TCRdb D assignment of TRBD2 cannot be verified. The CDR3 has 15 residues. Germline V gene lookup returns CDR1 MDHEN and CDR2 SYDVKM. This CDR3 is CASSGVAGGANEQFF. Full variable domain (rest looked up from reference TRBV28 and TRBJ2-1): DVKVTQSSRYLVKRTGEKVFLECVQDMDHENMFWYRQDPGLGLRLIYFSYDVKMKEKGDIPEGYSVSREKKERFSLILESASTNQTSMYLCASSGVAGGANEQFFGPGTRLTVL.

The genes are TRBV6-6 and TRBJ1-2; as DNA is missing, the TRBD1 call by TCRdb cannot be tested. The CDR3 is 13 amino acids. Germline CDR1 and CDR2: MNHNY and SVGAGI (reference sequence). The CDR3 loop is CASSPGPMGGYTF.

The chain recombines TRBV4-1 with TRBJ2-1. CDR1 and CDR2 from the germline V gene are MGHRA and YSYEKL. The CDR3 has 12 amino acids. CDR3 in amino acids: CASSQVGSEQFF.

The rearrangement uses TRBV7-2 and TRBJ1-3. The CDR3 is 15 amino acids. The germline gives CDR1 SGHTA, CDR2 FQGNSA. The CDR3 spells CASSSTGHTGNTIYF. The full variable domain, in which reference TRBV7-2 and TRBJ1-3 provide the parts outside the CDR3, is GAGVSQSPSNKVTEKGKDVELRCDPISGHTALYWYRQSLGQGLEFLIYFQGNSAPDKSGLPSDRFSAERTGGSVSTLTIQRTQQEDSAVYLCASSSTGHTGNTIYFGEGSWLTVV.

Here the CDR3 reads CASSSTSRNEQFF. This sequence joins TRBV28 and TRBJ2-1; the TCRdb call, TRBD2, lacks DNA for checking. The CDR3 covers 13 residues. CDR1 is MDHEN, CDR2 SYDVKM, per germline. Full variable domain (rest looked up from reference TRBV28 and TRBJ2-1): DVKVTQSSRYLVKRTGEKVFLECVQDMDHENMFWYRQDPGLGLRLIYFSYDVKMKEKGDIPEGYSVSREKKERFSLILESASTNQTSMYLCASSSTSRNEQFFGPGTRLTVL.

CDR3 region: CASSDPGLSDTQYF. V usage is TRBV28 and J usage is TRBJ2-3; TCRdb picks TRBD2, but there is no DNA to check that call. The germline gives CDR1 MDHEN, CDR2 SYDVKM. This CDR3 has 14 amino acids.

This chain's CDR3 is CSALTGGAPYEQYF. This chain connects TRBV29-1 to TRBJ2-7; TCRdb returns TRBD1, unconfirmable since there is no DNA. Germline lookup yields CDR1 SQVTM and CDR2 ANQGSEA. The CDR3 runs to 14 residues.

The rearrangement links TRBV25-1 to TRBJ2-1; as DNA is missing, the TRBD2 call by TCRdb cannot be tested. The germline V gene has CDR1 MGHDK and CDR2 SYGVNS. CDR3 length: 15 amino acids. The CDR3 reads CASSELAGGPNEQFF.

The chain joins TRBV2 to TRBJ2-7; with no DNA, the TCRdb D assignment of TRBD2 cannot be verified. Germline V lookup: CDR1 SNHLY, CDR2 FYNNEI. The CDR3 is 13 amino acids. Here the CDR3 reads CASGGTSSYEQYF.